This TCR beta chain originates from a study of OX40 agonist ivuxolimab in advanced cancers. Whole-study context: Dosing consisted of intravenous ivuxolimab at 0.01 to 10 mg/kg every 2 weeks. Findings and limits, study-wide: Dose levels from 0.1 to 3.0 mg/kg saw CD4+ and CD8+ blood T cells expand clonally by week 6.

Trimming cost V 10 bases and J 7 bases; bases outside gene matches: 6. Germline V CDR1 and CDR2: MNHNS, SASEGT. This CDR3 has 11 residues. Comment on this clone: The antigen is unknown.

Some clones are missing from TCRdb's copy, which holds only in-frame ones; the method was immunoSEQ multiplex PCR. The sample yields more than 20,000 clones, around 80% seen once. The receptor's source is an adult with an advanced solid tumor such as melanoma, head and neck, liver or kidney cancer. The chain links TRBV6-1 to TRBJ2-7; 8 positions match TRBD2. Source: CD4+ or CD8+ T cells sorted from blood, taken in a trial of the OX40 agonist ivuxolimab. The CDR3 DNA follows: TGTGCCACTGGACTAGCAGAGGAGCAGTACTTC. Its translation: CATGLAEEQYF.